The next 12 T cell receptor beta chains were all read from a single sample in a study of CD8+ T cells in alopecia areata. Investigators isolated RNA and reverse transcribed it into cDNA to act as the sequencing template. The table came from immunoSEQ multiplex PCR; TCRdb's copy has only in-frame clones and leaves some out. Among 95,000 to 110,000 clones listed, 55% were seen once. Sequenced material: CD4+ T cells sorted from blood. These receptors were collected from a human donor in good health.

The chain employs TRBV4-2 and TRBJ2-3, with D hard to call. Germline CDR1 LGHNA, CDR2 YNFKEQ. There are 15 residues in the CDR3. The ends were cut back, 0 bases at V and 6 bases at J, with 13 bases in the middle. The CDR3 sequence is CASSQEMNFWDTQYF. In DNA form, the CDR3 reads TGTGCCAGCAGCCAAGAAATGAACTTTTGGGATACGCAGTATTTT.

V is TRBV15 and J is TRBJ1-1; 7 nucleotides match TRBD1. Losses at the gene ends were 2 bases for V and 1 base for J; bases not matched to a gene: 1. The CDR3 covers 14 residues. Germline CDR1 is LNHNV and CDR2 is YYDKDF (reference sequence). The CDR3 DNA reads as TGTGCCACCAGCAGAAGACAGGGGAACACTGAAGCTTTCTTT. Encoded protein: CATSRRQGNTEAFF.

The rearrangement joins TRBV29-1 to TRBJ1-1; D is possibly TRBD1 (5 bases). This CDR3 is built from 10 residues. V was clipped by 6 bases and J by 5 bases, with 7 bases between them. The germline CDR1 and CDR2 sequences are SQVTM and ANQGSEA. The CDR3 DNA reads TGCAGCGTCCGGGGGACTGAAGCTTTCTTT. This codes for CSVRGTEAFF.

This sequence joins TRBV7-2 and TRBJ1-3; a weak D match, TRBD1 (6 bases). The CDR3 is made up of 15 amino acids. The germline CDR1 and CDR2 sequences are SGHTA and FQGNSA. Trimming took 7 bases from V and 2 from J, leaving 15 bases between them. The CDR3 DNA follows: TGTGCCAGCACAACCTACAGGGAGGCTGGAAACACCATATATTTT. Translation gives CASTTYREAGNTIYF.

This clone has just a few counts. J is TRBJ2-3 and V is TRBV29-1, with D perhaps being TRBD1 or TRBD2 (5 bases each). Deletions cut 3 bases from V and 0 bases from J, with 19 bases between. This CDR3 comprises 17 residues. Germline-derived CDR1 and CDR2 are SQVTM and ANQGSEA. The chain's CDR3 is CSVELPWGSGSTDTQYF. The CDR3 DNA reads TGCAGCGTTGAGTTGCCCTGGGGGAGCGGCAGCACAGATACGCAGTATTTT.

V gene TRBV25-1 combines with J gene TRBJ2-1; TRBD1 is a possible D gene (5 bases). This CDR3 region has 12 residues. Germline V gene sequence: CDR1 MGHDK, CDR2 SYGVNS. V was shortened by 4 bases and J by 12 bases, with 13 bases between the two germline ends. The CDR3 is CASSATTAPQFF. For the CDR3, the DNA is TGTGCCAGCAGTGCTACGACAGCTCCGCAGTTCTTC.

The chain combines TRBV15 with TRBJ2-3, with D maybe TRBD2 (5 bases). In germline, CDR1 is LNHNV, CDR2 YYDKDF (reference sequence). Trimming pared 7 bases from V and 8 bases from J, leaving 19 bases between. The CDR3 runs 14 residues. The CDR3, as DNA: TGTGCCACCACCGCGGACCCCGGGATTGGTACGCAGTATTTT. Amino acid sequence: CATTADPGIGTQYF.

The chain uses TRBV5-4 and TRBJ1-4, with TRBD1 matching 10 bases. After removal of 0 bases from V and 8 bases from J, the junction contained 10 bases not matched to a gene. The CDR3 contains 17 residues. Per germline, CDR1 SGHNT and CDR2 YYREEE (reference sequence). CDR3 in DNA: TGTGCCAGCAGCTTGGGGAGACAGGGGGCGCGCGGGGAAAAACTGTTTTTT. This codes for CASSLGRQGARGEKLFF.

The rearrangement uses TRBV4-3 and TRBJ2-6; 11 bases line up with TRBD2. The J segment lost 0 bases and the V segment lost 4 bases, leaving 5 bases of the junction unmatched. Germline V gene data show CDR1 as LGHNA and CDR2 as YSLEER. CDR3 size: 18 residues. The CDR3 protein is CASSPRGLAASGANVLTF. The CDR3 DNA is TGCGCCAGCAGCCCCAGGGGACTAGCGGCCTCTGGGGCCAACGTCCTGACTTTC.

The CDR3 sequence is CASSQSQGIGYGYTF. DNA for the CDR3: TGTGCCAGCAGCCAAAGCCAGGGAATTGGCTATGGCTACACCTTC. The rearrangement joins TRBV4-2 to TRBJ1-2; TRBD1 might be the D (5 bases). V shed 2 bases and J shed 4 bases, with 14 bases lying between them. The CDR3 spans 15 residues. Germline-derived CDR1 and CDR2 are LGHNA and YNFKEQ.

The table lists this clone with a count of one. This rearrangement joins TRBV5-4 to TRBJ2-5, with D possibly called TRBD1 or TRBD2 (7 bases each). CDR1 and CDR2 (germline): SGHNT, YYREEE (reference sequence). This CDR3 region has 15 residues. Trimming removed 7 bases at V and 5 bases at J, with 21 bases between. CDR3 bases: TGTGCCAGCTTCCCAGGGGGGGGAGGCCGGGAGACCCAGTACTTC. Protein: CASFPGGGGRETQYF. Full variable domain (missing parts from reference TRBV5-4 and TRBJ2-5): ETGVTQSPTHLIKTRGQQVTLRCSSQSGHNTVSWYQQALGQGPQFIFQYYREEENGRGNFPPRFSGLQFPNYSSELNVNALELDDSALYLCASFPGGGGRETQYFGPGTRLLVL.

The chain employs TRBV5-1 and TRBJ2-1; 7 bases match TRBD1. The V segment lost 4 bases and the J segment 10 bases; nucleotides outside the gene matches: 2. The CDR3 is 11 residues long. Germline V gene sequence: CDR1 SGHRS, CDR2 YFSETQ. CDR3 sequence (DNA): TGCGCCAGCAGCGGGGGACAGGAGCAGTTCTTC. This codes for CASSGGQEQFF.